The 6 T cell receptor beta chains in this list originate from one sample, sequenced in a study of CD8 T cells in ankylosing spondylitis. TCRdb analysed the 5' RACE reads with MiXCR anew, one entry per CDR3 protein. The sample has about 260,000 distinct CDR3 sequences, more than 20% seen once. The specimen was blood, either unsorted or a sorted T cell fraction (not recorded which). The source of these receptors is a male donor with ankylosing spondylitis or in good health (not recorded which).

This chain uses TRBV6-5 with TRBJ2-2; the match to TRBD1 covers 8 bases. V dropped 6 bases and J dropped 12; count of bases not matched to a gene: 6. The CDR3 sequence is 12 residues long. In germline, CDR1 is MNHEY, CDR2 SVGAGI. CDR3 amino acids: CASSADRVKLFF. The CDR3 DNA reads TGTGCCAGCAGCGCGGACAGGGTTAAGCTGTTTTTT.

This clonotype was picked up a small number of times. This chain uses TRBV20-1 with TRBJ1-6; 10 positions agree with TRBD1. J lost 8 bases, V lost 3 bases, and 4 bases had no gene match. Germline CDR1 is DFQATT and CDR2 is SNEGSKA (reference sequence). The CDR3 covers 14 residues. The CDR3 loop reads CSASTGTGDSPLHF. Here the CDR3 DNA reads TGCAGTGCTAGTACCGGGACAGGGGATTCACCCCTCCACTTT.

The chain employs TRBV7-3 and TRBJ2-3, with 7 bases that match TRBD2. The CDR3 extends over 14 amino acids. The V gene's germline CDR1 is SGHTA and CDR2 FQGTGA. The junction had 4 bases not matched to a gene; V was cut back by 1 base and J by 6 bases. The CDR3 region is CASSLSPLADTQYF. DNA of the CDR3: TGTGCCAGCAGCTTAAGCCCACTAGCGGATACGCAGTATTTT.

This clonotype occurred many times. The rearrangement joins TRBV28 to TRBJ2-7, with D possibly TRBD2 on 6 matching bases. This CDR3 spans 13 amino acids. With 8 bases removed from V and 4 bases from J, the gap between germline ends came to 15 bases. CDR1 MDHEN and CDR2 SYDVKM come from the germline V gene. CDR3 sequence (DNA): TGTGCCAGCGATGGAGGGAGAAGGTACGAGCAGTACTTC. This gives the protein CASDGGRRYEQYF.

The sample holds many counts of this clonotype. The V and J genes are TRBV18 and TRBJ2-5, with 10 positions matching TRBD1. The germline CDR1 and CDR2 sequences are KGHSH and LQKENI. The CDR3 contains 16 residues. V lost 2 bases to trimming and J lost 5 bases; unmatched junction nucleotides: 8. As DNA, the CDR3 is TGTGCCAGCTCACCAATGAGGGACAGGGGACGCGAGACCCAGTACTTC. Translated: CASSPMRDRGRETQYF.

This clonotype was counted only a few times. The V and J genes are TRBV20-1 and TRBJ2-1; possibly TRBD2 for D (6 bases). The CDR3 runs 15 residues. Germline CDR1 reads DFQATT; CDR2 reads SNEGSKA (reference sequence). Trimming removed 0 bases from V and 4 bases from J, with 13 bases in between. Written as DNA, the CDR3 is TGCAGTGCTAGAGATCCGGCGGGGCGGTACAATGAGCAGTTCTTC. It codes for CSARDPAGRYNEQFF.